The rows below give T cell receptor beta chains drawn from one sample of a study of OX40 agonist ivuxolimab in advanced cancers. The data were produced by immunoSEQ multiplex PCR, yet TCRdb's version contains in-frame clones alone and is incomplete. The sample yields about 25,000 clones, 80% to 90% seen once. Sequencing was performed on CD4+ or CD8+ T cells sorted from blood, taken in a trial of the OX40 agonist ivuxolimab. Receptors originate from an adult with an advanced solid tumor such as melanoma, head and neck, liver or kidney cancer. Each CDR3 is given with its conserved first and last residue. Fields, in order: J gene, clone size, D gene, V gene, CDR3 DNA, CDR3 protein. D genes are given only for firm matches. Size is stated for part of the rows, as once, few or many counts, or as a class when the clone is expanded.

J gene: TRBJ2-7; clone size: NA; D gene: NA; V gene: TRBV12-5; CDR3 DNA: TGTGCTAGTGGTTTGGCCACCGGGGGGCAAGACGAGCAGTACTTC; CDR3 protein: CASGLATGGQDEQYF
J gene: TRBJ1-1; clone size: NA; D gene: NA; V gene: TRBV30; CDR3 DNA: TGTGCCTGGAGTTTAGGGTTGGGCACTGAAGCTTTCTTT; CDR3 protein: CAWSLGLGTEAFF
J gene: TRBJ2-6; clone size: NA; D gene: NA; V gene: TRBV7-9; CDR3 DNA: TGTGCCAGCAGCTTAGTAGGGGCTGGGGCCAACGTCCTGACTTTC; CDR3 protein: CASSLVGAGANVLTF
J gene: TRBJ2-5; clone size: once; D gene: NA; V gene: TRBV15; CDR3 DNA: TGTGCCACCAGCAAAGGGGCTGGGGAGACCCAGTACTTC; CDR3 protein: CATSKGAGETQYF
J gene: TRBJ2-3; clone size: NA; D gene: NA; V gene: TRBV4-1; CDR3 DNA: TGCGCCAGCAGCCAAGAGGAGGGCACCCGCACAGATACGCAGTATTTT; CDR3 protein: CASSQEEGTRTDTQYF
J gene: TRBJ1-2; clone size: NA; D gene: NA; V gene: TRBV4-1; CDR3 DNA: TGCGCCAGCAGCCCCCCGATAGGTACCGGCTACACCTTC; CDR3 protein: CASSPPIGTGYTF
J gene: TRBJ2-1; clone size: NA; D gene: TRBD2; V gene: TRBV5-4; CDR3 DNA: TGTGCCAGCAGCAAGGGACTAGCGGGAGAAACTACCAATGAGCAGTTCTTC; CDR3 protein: CASSKGLAGETTNEQFF
J gene: TRBJ2-1; clone size: once; D gene: TRBD2; V gene: TRBV5-1; CDR3 DNA: TGCGCCAGCAGCTTGGGGCTAGCGGTGACCTACAATGAGCAGTTCTTC; CDR3 protein: CASSLGLAVTYNEQFF
J gene: TRBJ1-1; clone size: NA; D gene: NA; V gene: TRBV7-9; CDR3 DNA: TGTGCCAGCAGCTTTGGGAACACTGAAGCTTTCTTT; CDR3 protein: CASSFGNTEAFF
J gene: TRBJ2-5; clone size: once; D gene: TRBD2; V gene: TRBV4-2; CDR3 DNA: TGTGCCAGCAGCCAAGAGCTAGCGGGGGTACAAGAGACCCAGTACTTC; CDR3 protein: CASSQELAGVQETQYF
J gene: TRBJ2-2; clone size: NA; D gene: NA; V gene: TRBV28; CDR3 DNA: TGTGCCAGCATCCCATCCGGGGAAATCACCGGGGAGCTGTTTTTT; CDR3 protein: CASIPSGEITGELFF
J gene: TRBJ2-5; clone size: NA; D gene: TRBD1; V gene: TRBV6-5; CDR3 DNA: TGTGCCAGCAGTTATGGCGACAGGGGAGAGACCCAGTACTTC; CDR3 protein: CASSYGDRGETQYF
J gene: TRBJ2-1; clone size: NA; D gene: NA; V gene: TRBV15; CDR3 DNA: TGTGCCACCAGTAAACAGCGTGGTAATGAGCAGTTCTTC; CDR3 protein: CATSKQRGNEQFF
J gene: TRBJ1-4; clone size: NA; D gene: TRBD1; V gene: TRBV5-6; CDR3 DNA: TGTGCCAGCAGCGACAGGGGGCAGGAAAAACTGTTTTTT; CDR3 protein: CASSDRGQEKLFF
J gene: TRBJ1-1; clone size: NA; D gene: NA; V gene: TRBV30; CDR3 DNA: TGTGCCTGGAGACAGGGCATCGGCACTGAAGCTTTCTTT; CDR3 protein: CAWRQGIGTEAFF
J gene: TRBJ2-5; clone size: NA; D gene: NA; V gene: TRBV5-6; CDR3 DNA: TGTGCCAGCAGCTTGGGGGCGGGAGAGACCCAGTACTTC; CDR3 protein: CASSLGAGETQYF
J gene: TRBJ2-1; clone size: NA; D gene: NA; V gene: TRBV27; CDR3 DNA: TGTGCCAGCAGTCCAGAGCGGCGCGGCAATGAGCAGTTCTTC; CDR3 protein: CASSPERRGNEQFF
J gene: TRBJ2-5; clone size: once; D gene: NA; V gene: TRBV28; CDR3 DNA: TGTGCCAGCACTCTCGAAACGGGTGAGCAGTACTTC; CDR3 protein: CASTLETGEQYF
J gene: TRBJ2-4; clone size: NA; D gene: TRBD2; V gene: TRBV7-2; CDR3 DNA: TGTGCCAGCAGCTTAGGGGTGCGGACCAGCGGGGCTGAAAACATTCAGTACTTC; CDR3 protein: CASSLGVRTSGAENIQYF
J gene: TRBJ2-2; clone size: few; D gene: NA; V gene: TRBV27; CDR3 DNA: TGTGCCAGCAGTTTATCCGGGGACGCGATAGGGCTGTTTTTT; CDR3 protein: CASSLSGDAIGLFF
J gene: TRBJ1-1; clone size: NA; D gene: NA; V gene: TRBV5-1; CDR3 DNA: TGCGCCAGCAGCTCCAGGATCAGTGGAGGCACTGAAGCTTTCTTT; CDR3 protein: CASSSRISGGTEAFF
J gene: TRBJ2-6; clone size: NA; D gene: NA; V gene: TRBV18; CDR3 DNA: TGTGCCAGCTCATCCACGGGTCACGTCTTGGGGGCCAACGTCCTGACTTTC; CDR3 protein: CASSSTGHVLGANVLTF
J gene: TRBJ2-1; clone size: NA; D gene: NA; V gene: TRBV7-8; CDR3 DNA: TGTGCCAGCAGCTTAGAGGTGGCAGGGGCCTCCTACAATGAGCAGTTCTTC; CDR3 protein: CASSLEVAGASYNEQFF
J gene: TRBJ2-7; clone size: NA; D gene: NA; V gene: TRBV6-5; CDR3 DNA: TGTGCCAGCAGTTTATCTAGCGCAGGCTCCTACGAGCAGTACTTC; CDR3 protein: CASSLSSAGSYEQYF
J gene: TRBJ2-5; clone size: NA; D gene: NA; V gene: TRBV9; CDR3 DNA: TGTGCCAGCAGCGGAGGGCAAGAGACCCAGTACTTC; CDR3 protein: CASSGGQETQYF
J gene: TRBJ1-6; clone size: NA; D gene: TRBD1; V gene: TRBV5-8; CDR3 DNA: TGTGCCAGCAGCTTGGACCGGGACAGGGGATCACCCCTCCACTTT; CDR3 protein: CASSLDRDRGSPLHF
J gene: TRBJ2-5; clone size: NA; D gene: TRBD1; V gene: TRBV2; CDR3 DNA: TGTGCCAGCAGGGAGGACAGGCTACAAGAGACCCAGTACTTC; CDR3 protein: CASREDRLQETQYF
J gene: TRBJ2-1; clone size: once; D gene: TRBD1; V gene: TRBV27; CDR3 DNA: TGTGCCAGCAGTTCGACAGGGAATGAGCAGTTCTTC; CDR3 protein: CASSSTGNEQFF
J gene: TRBJ1-2; clone size: NA; D gene: NA; V gene: TRBV29-1; CDR3 DNA: TGCAGCGCCGACGACAGACATGGCTACACCTTC; CDR3 protein: CSADDRHGYTF
J gene: TRBJ2-3; clone size: NA; D gene: NA; V gene: TRBV15; CDR3 DNA: TGTGCCACCGGGGAGGGCACAGATACGCAGTATTTT; CDR3 protein: CATGEGTDTQYF
J gene: TRBJ2-3; clone size: NA; D gene: TRBD2; V gene: TRBV6-5; CDR3 DNA: TGTGCCAGCAGTTACGCTAGCGGGGAGACAGATACGCAGTATTTT; CDR3 protein: CASSYASGETDTQYF
J gene: TRBJ2-5; clone size: NA; D gene: TRBD2; V gene: TRBV11-2; CDR3 DNA: TGTGCCAGCAGCTGGGGGGTAGGACTAGCGCGTACCCAAGAGACCCAGTACTTC; CDR3 protein: CASSWGVGLARTQETQYF
J gene: TRBJ1-5; clone size: NA; D gene: NA; V gene: TRBV9; CDR3 DNA: TGTGCCAGCAGCGCCGCCGGGGGGGAGGGTCAGCCCCAGCATTTT; CDR3 protein: CASSAAGGEGQPQHF
J gene: TRBJ2-5; clone size: NA; D gene: NA; V gene: TRBV28; CDR3 DNA: TGTGCCAGCAGCACAGGGCTTTCAGAGACCCAGTACTTC; CDR3 protein: CASSTGLSETQYF
J gene: TRBJ2-1; clone size: NA; D gene: NA; V gene: TRBV4-1; CDR3 DNA: TGCGCCAGCAGCCAAGTCCAGTTCTCCTACAATGAGCAGTTCTTC; CDR3 protein: CASSQVQFSYNEQFF
J gene: TRBJ2-5; clone size: few; D gene: TRBD2; V gene: TRBV4-1; CDR3 DNA: TGCGCCAGCAGCCAAGAGGGTCCGGGAGGGCAAGAGACCCAGTACTTC; CDR3 protein: CASSQEGPGGQETQYF
J gene: TRBJ2-1; clone size: few; D gene: TRBD2; V gene: TRBV5-1; CDR3 DNA: TGCGCCAGCAGCTGGACTAGCGGGGGGGCAGATGAGCAGTTCTTC; CDR3 protein: CASSWTSGGADEQFF
J gene: TRBJ2-7; clone size: NA; D gene: NA; V gene: TRBV6-1; CDR3 DNA: TGTGCCAGCAGCCATGGGCAAAACCCCTACGAGCAGTACTTC; CDR3 protein: CASSHGQNPYEQYF
J gene: TRBJ2-1; clone size: NA; D gene: TRBD2; V gene: TRBV4-1; CDR3 DNA: TGCGCCAGCAGCCAAGGACTAGCGGGAGCTACTGGCAATGAGCAGTTCTTC; CDR3 protein: CASSQGLAGATGNEQFF
J gene: TRBJ2-7; clone size: NA; D gene: NA; V gene: TRBV19; CDR3 DNA: TGTGCCAGTAGTATAGATCGGCAGGGATGGGGCGAGCAGTACTTC; CDR3 protein: CASSIDRQGWGEQYF
J gene: TRBJ2-7; clone size: NA; D gene: NA; V gene: TRBV6-6; CDR3 DNA: TGTGCCAGCAGTTACTACTACGAGCAGTACTTC; CDR3 protein: CASSYYYEQYF
J gene: TRBJ1-5; clone size: medium-sized; D gene: NA; V gene: TRBV2; CDR3 DNA: TGTGCCAGCAGTGATTGGGGGGGAAATCAGCCCCAGCATTTT; CDR3 protein: CASSDWGGNQPQHF
J gene: TRBJ2-1; clone size: NA; D gene: TRBD2; V gene: TRBV9; CDR3 DNA: TGTGCCAGCAGCCTAGGGTCAGCGGGGGGATACAATGAGCAGTTCTTC; CDR3 protein: CASSLGSAGGYNEQFF
J gene: TRBJ1-5; clone size: once; D gene: NA; V gene: TRBV5-4; CDR3 DNA: TGTGCCAGCAGCTTAATGGGGAGCAATCAGCCCCAGCATTTT; CDR3 protein: CASSLMGSNQPQHF
J gene: TRBJ2-1; clone size: NA; D gene: NA; V gene: TRBV15; CDR3 DNA: TGTGCCACCAGCAAGGACGGGTACAATGAGCAGTTCTTC; CDR3 protein: CATSKDGYNEQFF
J gene: TRBJ2-7; clone size: NA; D gene: TRBD1; V gene: TRBV27; CDR3 DNA: TGTGCCAGCAGTCTGGACAGGGTAAATGAGCAGTACTTC; CDR3 protein: CASSLDRVNEQYF
J gene: TRBJ2-1; clone size: medium-sized; D gene: TRBD1; V gene: TRBV19; CDR3 DNA: TGTGCCAGTAGGCCTACAGGGGGCGCGTACAATGAGCAGTTCTTC; CDR3 protein: CASRPTGGAYNEQFF
J gene: TRBJ2-7; clone size: NA; D gene: NA; V gene: TRBV27; CDR3 DNA: TGTGCCAGCAGTTTAGGGATCTTATACGAGCAGTACTTC; CDR3 protein: CASSLGILYEQYF
J gene: TRBJ2-7; clone size: NA; D gene: NA; V gene: TRBV18; CDR3 DNA: TGTGCCAGCTCACCGCCCTCCTACGAGCAGTACTTC; CDR3 protein: CASSPPSYEQYF
J gene: TRBJ1-1; clone size: NA; D gene: TRBD1; V gene: TRBV6-6; CDR3 DNA: TGTGCCAGCAGTTCACAGGGGGCTGGGACTGAAGCTTTCTTT; CDR3 protein: CASSSQGAGTEAFF
J gene: TRBJ1-4; clone size: NA; D gene: NA; V gene: TRBV21-1; CDR3 DNA: TGTGCCAGCAGCACCAGACAGCGTTTGATGCCGTGGCCTGAAAAACTGTTTTTT; CDR3 protein: CASSTRQRLMPWPEKLFF